This T cell receptor beta chain stems from a study of PD-1 blockade in classical Hodgkin lymphoma. The table came from immunoSEQ multiplex PCR; TCRdb's copy has only in-frame clones and leaves some out. This sample carries 20,000 to 25,000 clones, 65% to 80% of them seen once, and the ten largest clones take 1.2%. Indicated time point: cycle 4 day 1 (C4D1), after 5 to 7 weeks of nivolumab. All trial patients relapsed after autologous stem cell transplantation. Magnetic negative selection of thawed PBMCs was the method by which CD4+ T cells were purified. This sequence originates from a human donor with classical Hodgkin lymphoma. Source: CD4+ T cells from blood, taken before the fourth cycle of nivolumab.

CDR3 in amino acids: CASSLAPDGGRNEQYF. The CDR3 nucleotides read TGTGCCAGCAGCTTAGCGCCGGACGGGGGGCGGAACGAGCAGTACTTC. This chain joins TRBV7-2 and TRBJ2-7; perhaps TRBD2 as D (7 bases). The CDR3 has 16 amino acids. Per germline, CDR1 SGHTA and CDR2 FQGNSA. The V end was cut by 0 bases, the J end by 5 bases, with 17 bases between.